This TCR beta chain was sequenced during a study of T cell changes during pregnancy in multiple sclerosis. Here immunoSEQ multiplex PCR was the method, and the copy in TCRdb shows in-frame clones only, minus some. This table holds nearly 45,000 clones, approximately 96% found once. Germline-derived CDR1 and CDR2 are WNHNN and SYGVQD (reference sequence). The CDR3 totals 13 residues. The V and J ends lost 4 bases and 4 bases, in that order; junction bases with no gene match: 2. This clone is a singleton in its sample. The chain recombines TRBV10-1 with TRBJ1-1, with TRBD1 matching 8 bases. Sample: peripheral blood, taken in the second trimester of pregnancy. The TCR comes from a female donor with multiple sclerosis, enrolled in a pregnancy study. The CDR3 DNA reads TGCGCCAGCAGTGGGACAGGGCTCACTGAAGCTTTCTTT. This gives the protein CASSGTGLTEAFF.